This T cell receptor (beta chain) was found in a study of blood T cell repertoires in COVID-19. Germline values: CDR1 SEHNR, CDR2 FQNEAQ (reference sequence). Trimming took off 5 bases at V and 7 bases at J, with 6 bases between the two ends. The CDR3 loop spans 11 amino acids. Here immunoSEQ multiplex PCR was the method, and the copy in TCRdb shows in-frame clones only, minus some. The sample includes a few hundred thousand clones, 70% to 90% of them seen just once. This rearrangement joins TRBV7-9 to TRBJ2-1, with TRBD2 as a possible D gene (6 bases). The sample consisted of PBMCs or T cells enriched from blood (not recorded which). This TCR was recovered from a man aged 30-40 years who had recovered from COVID-19. Written as DNA, the CDR3 is TGTGCCAGCAGCCGGGGGAATGAGCAGTTCTTC. Protein: CASSRGNEQFF.